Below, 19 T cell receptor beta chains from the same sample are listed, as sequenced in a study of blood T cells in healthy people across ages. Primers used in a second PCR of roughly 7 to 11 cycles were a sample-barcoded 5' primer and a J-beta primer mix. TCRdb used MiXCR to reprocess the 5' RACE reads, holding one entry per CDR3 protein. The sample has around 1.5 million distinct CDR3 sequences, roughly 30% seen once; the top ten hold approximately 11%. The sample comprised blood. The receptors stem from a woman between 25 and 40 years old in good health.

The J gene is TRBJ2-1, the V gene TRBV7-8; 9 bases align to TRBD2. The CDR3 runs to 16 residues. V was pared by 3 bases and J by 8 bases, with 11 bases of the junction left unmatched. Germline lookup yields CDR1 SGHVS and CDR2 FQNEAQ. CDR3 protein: CASSFSGGISGYEQFF. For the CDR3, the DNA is TGTGCCAGCAGCTTTAGCGGGGGTATCAGTGGGTATGAGCAGTTCTTC.

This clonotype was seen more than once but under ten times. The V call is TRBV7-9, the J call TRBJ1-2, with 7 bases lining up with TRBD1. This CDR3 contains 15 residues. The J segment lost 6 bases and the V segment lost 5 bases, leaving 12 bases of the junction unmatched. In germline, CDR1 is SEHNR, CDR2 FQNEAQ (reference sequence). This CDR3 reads CASSKPTGREHGYTF. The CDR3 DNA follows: TGTGCCAGCAGCAAACCGACAGGGCGAGAACATGGCTACACCTTC.

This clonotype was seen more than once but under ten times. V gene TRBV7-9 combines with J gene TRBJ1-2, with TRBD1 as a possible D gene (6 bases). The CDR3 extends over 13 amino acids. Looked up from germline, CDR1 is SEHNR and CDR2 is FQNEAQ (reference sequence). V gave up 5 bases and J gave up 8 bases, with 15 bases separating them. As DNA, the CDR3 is TGTGCCAGCAGCCCTACAGGGAGTGGCGGCTACACCTTC. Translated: CASSPTGSGGYTF.

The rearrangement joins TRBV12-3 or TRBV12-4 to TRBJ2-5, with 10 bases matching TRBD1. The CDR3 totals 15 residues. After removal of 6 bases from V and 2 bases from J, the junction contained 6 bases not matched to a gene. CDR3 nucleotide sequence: TGTGCCAGCAGCCTCCAGGACAGGGGGCAAGAGACCCAGTACTTC. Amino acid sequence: CASSLQDRGQETQYF.

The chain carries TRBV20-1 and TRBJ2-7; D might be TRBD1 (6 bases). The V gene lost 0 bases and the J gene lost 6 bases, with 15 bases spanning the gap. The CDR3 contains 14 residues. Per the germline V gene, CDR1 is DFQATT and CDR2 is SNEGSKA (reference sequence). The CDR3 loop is CSAREYGQICEQYF. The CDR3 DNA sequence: TGCAGTGCTAGAGAGTACGGACAGATCTGCGAGCAGTACTTC.

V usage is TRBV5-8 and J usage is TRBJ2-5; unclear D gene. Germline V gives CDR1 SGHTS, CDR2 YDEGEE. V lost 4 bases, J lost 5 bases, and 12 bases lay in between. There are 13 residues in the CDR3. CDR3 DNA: TGTGCCAGCAGCCCCCCATCCTGGGAGACCCAGTACTTC. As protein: CASSPPSWETQYF.

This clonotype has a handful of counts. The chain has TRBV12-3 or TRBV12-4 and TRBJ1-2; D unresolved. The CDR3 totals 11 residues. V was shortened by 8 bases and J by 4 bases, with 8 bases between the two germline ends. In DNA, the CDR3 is TGTGCCAGCGGGGTCGGCTATGGCTACACCTTC. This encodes CASGVGYGYTF.

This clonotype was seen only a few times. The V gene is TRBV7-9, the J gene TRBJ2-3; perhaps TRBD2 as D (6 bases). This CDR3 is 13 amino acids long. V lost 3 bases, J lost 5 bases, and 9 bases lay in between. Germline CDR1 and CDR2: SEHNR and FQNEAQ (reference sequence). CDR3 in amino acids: CASSLWGLDTQYF. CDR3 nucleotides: TGTGCCAGCAGCTTGTGGGGACTAGATACGCAGTATTTT.

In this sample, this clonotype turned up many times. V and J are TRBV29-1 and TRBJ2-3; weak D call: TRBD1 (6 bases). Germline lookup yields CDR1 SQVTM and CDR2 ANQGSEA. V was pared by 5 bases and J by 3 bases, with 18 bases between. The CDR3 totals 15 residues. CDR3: CSVRGTRGLTDTQYF. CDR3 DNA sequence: TGCAGCGTTCGAGGCACCAGGGGTTTGACAGATACGCAGTATTTT.

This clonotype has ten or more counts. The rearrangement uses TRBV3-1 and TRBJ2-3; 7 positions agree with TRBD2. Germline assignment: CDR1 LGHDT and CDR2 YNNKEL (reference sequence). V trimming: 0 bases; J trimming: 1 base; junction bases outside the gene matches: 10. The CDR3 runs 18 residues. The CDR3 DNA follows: TGTGCCAGCAGCCAAGAGGGTAGCGGGTACCAGCGCACAGATACGCAGTATTTT. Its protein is CASSQEGSGYQRTDTQYF.

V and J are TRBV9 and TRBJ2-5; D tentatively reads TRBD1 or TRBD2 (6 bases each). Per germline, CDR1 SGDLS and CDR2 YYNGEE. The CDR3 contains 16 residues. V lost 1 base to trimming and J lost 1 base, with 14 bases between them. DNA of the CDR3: TGTGCCAGCAGCGTAACTACAGGAGGGGGCCAAGAGACCCAGTACTTC. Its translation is CASSVTTGGGQETQYF. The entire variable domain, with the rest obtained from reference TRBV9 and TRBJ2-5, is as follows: DSGVTQTPKHLITATGQRVTLRCSPRSGDLSVYWYQQSLDQGLQFLIQYYNGEERAKGNILERFSAQQFPDLHSELNLSSLELGDSALYFCASSVTTGGGQETQYFGPGTRLLVL.

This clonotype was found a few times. The CDR3 protein is CSARGGLIYNYGYTF. The CDR3 region has the DNA TGCAGTGCTAGGGGGGGTCTCATCTATAACTATGGCTACACCTTC. The gene calls are TRBV20-1 and TRBJ1-2, with D perhaps matching TRBD1 (5 bases). Germline values: CDR1 DFQATT, CDR2 SNEGSKA (reference sequence). V was trimmed by 3 bases and J by 1 base, leaving 15 bases between them. This CDR3 region has 15 residues.

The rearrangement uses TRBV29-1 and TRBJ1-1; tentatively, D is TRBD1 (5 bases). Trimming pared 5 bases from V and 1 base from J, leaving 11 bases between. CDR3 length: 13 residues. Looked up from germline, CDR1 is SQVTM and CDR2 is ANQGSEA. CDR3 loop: CSVRGVTNTEAFF. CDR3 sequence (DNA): TGCAGCGTTCGGGGGGTAACGAACACTGAAGCTTTCTTT. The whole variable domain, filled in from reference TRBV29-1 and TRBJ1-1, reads SAVISQKPSRDICQRGTSLTIQCQVDSQVTMMFWYRQQPGQSLTLIATANQGSEATYESGFVIDKFPISRPNLTFSTLTVSNMSPEDSSIYLCSVRGVTNTEAFFGQGTRLTVV.

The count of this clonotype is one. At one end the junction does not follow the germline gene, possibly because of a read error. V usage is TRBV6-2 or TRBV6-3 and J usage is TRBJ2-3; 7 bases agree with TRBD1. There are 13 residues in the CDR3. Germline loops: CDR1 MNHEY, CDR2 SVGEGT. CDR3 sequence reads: CASSYSTRQGTFF. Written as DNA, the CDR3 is TGTGCCAGCAGTTACTCGACCAGACAGGGTACCTTTTTT.

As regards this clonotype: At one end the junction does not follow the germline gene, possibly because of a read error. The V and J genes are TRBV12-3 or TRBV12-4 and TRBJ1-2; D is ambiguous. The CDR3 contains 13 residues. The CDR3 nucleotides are TGTGCCGGCAGTTTAATATCTCCCCCTGGCTACACCTTC. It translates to CAGSLISPPGYTF.

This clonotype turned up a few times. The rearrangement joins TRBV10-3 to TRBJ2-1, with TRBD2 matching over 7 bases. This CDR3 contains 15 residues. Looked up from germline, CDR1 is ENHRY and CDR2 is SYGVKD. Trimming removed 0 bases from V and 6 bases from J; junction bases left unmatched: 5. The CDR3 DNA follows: TGTGCCATCAGTGAGTCGGTGGGACTATTCAATGAGCAGTTCTTC. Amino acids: CAISESVGLFNEQFF.

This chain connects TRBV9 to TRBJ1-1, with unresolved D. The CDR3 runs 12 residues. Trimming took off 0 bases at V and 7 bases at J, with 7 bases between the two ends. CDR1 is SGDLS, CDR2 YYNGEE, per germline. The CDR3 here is CASSVDGLEAFF. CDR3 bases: TGTGCCAGCAGCGTAGACGGACTTGAAGCTTTCTTT.

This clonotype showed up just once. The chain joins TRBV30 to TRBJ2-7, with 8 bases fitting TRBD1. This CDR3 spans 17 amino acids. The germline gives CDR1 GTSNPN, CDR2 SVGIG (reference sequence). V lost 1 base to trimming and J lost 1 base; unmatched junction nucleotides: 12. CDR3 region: CAWSGALGQGLSYEQYF. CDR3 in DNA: TGTGCCTGGAGTGGGGCCCTCGGACAGGGTCTTTCCTACGAGCAGTACTTC.

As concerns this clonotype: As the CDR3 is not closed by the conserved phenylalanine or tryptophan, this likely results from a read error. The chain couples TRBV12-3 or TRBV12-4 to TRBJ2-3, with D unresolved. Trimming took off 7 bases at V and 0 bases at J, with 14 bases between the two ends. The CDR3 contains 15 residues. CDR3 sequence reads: CASTPLAASTDTQYS. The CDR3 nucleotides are TGTGCCAGCACTCCTCTGGCAGCTAGCACAGATACGCAGTATTCT.